The next 3 T cell receptor beta chains were all read from a single sample in a study of human T cells and chemical hapten exposure. The time point: patch test 3, about 24 weeks after DPC sensitization. As to treatment: therapeutic diphenylcyclopropenone sensitization with weekly scalp DPC. TCRdb processed the RACE reads anew with MiXCR; each CDR3 protein has one entry. The sample holds 70,000 or so distinct CDR3 sequences; 11% are singletons and the top ten take approximately 1.5%. The sequencing here drew on whole blood, taken in connection with sensitization to the hapten diphenylcyclopropenone (DPC). Source of these receptors: a woman in her forties or fifties with alopecia areata. Some clones in this sample may be carry-over from other donors' samples.

This chain links TRBV28 with TRBJ2-7; tentatively, D is TRBD2 (5 bases). This CDR3 is built from 15 residues. Germline assignment: CDR1 MDHEN and CDR2 SYDVKM. Trimming took off 4 bases at V and 5 bases at J, with 18 bases between the two ends. The CDR3: CASSSPGFIRHEQYF. Written as DNA, the CDR3 is TGTGCCAGCAGTTCGCCGGGATTTATCCGCCACGAGCAGTACTTC.

The V gene is TRBV18, the J gene TRBJ2-2; a weak D match, TRBD1 (5 bases). The CDR3 length is 14 residues. The V gene lost 4 bases and the J gene lost 0 bases, with 6 bases spanning the gap. Germline V gives CDR1 KGHSH, CDR2 LQKENI. The CDR3 nucleotides read TGTGCCAGCTCACGGACAACGAACACCGGGGAGCTGTTTTTT. Protein: CASSRTTNTGELFF.

Worth noting for this clonotype: A single base separates this from a much larger clone, so it may be a read error. CDR3 residues: CVTSGKGNYGYTF. Here the CDR3 DNA reads TGTGTCACCAGTGGAAAGGGTAACTATGGCTACACCTTC. The chain employs TRBV24-1 and TRBJ1-2; D call uncertain. Per the germline V gene, CDR1 is KGHDR and CDR2 is SFDVKD. This CDR3 is 13 amino acids long.